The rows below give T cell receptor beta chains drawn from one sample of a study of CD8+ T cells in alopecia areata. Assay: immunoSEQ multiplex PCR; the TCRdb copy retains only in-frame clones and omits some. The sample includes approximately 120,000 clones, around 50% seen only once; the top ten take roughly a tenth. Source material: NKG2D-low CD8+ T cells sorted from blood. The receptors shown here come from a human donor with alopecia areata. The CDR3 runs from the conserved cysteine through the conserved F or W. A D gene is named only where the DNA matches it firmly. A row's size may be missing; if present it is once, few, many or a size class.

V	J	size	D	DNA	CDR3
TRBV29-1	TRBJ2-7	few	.	TGCAGCGTTGTGGCAGGGACCTACGAGCAGTACTTC	CSVVAGTYEQYF
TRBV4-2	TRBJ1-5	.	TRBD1	TGTGCCAGCAGCCAAGATCGTGGGACAGCCAATCAGCCCCAGCATTTT	CASSQDRGTANQPQHF
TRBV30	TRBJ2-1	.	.	TGTGCCTGGAGTGTAGAGGCTAGCAGTTACAATGAGCAGTTCTTC	CAWSVEASSYNEQFF
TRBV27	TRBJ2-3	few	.	TGTGCCAGCAGTTCCACAGATACGCAGTATTTT	CASSSTDTQYF
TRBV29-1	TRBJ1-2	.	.	TGCAGCTATCGCCAGGATGGCTACACCTTC	CSYRQDGYTF
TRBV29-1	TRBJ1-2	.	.	TGCAGCGTCGGTACCGGGATTAACTATGGCTACACCTTC	CSVGTGINYGYTF
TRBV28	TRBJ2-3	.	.	TGTGCCAGCAGTCCCTCCTGGGGCACAGATACGCAGTATTTT	CASSPSWGTDTQYF
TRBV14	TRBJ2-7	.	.	TGTGCCAGCAGCCAAGGGGGCGCGCAGTACTTC	CASSQGGAQYF
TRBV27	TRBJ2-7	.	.	TGTGCCAGCAGGACTGGTGACACAGGCTCCTACGAGCAGTACTTC	CASRTGDTGSYEQYF
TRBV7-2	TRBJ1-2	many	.	TGTGCCAGCAGCCCTAGGGGGGAATCGGTTGGCTACACCTTC	CASSPRGESVGYTF
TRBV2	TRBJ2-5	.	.	TGTGCCAGCGGGGCCCCGATTGAGACCCAGTACTTC	CASGAPIETQYF
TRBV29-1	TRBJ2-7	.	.	TGCAGCGTTAGTCTGGCCCCCTACGAGCAGTACTTC	CSVSLAPYEQYF
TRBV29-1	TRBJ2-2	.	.	TGCAGCGTGGAACACACCGGGGAGCTGTTTTTT	CSVEHTGELFF
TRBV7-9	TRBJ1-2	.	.	TGTGCCAGCAGCTTATATGGCTACACCTTC	CASSLYGYTF
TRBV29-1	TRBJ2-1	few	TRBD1	TGCAGCGTTGAAGATGGGGACAGGGCGTCCTACAATGAGCAGTTCTTC	CSVEDGDRASYNEQFF
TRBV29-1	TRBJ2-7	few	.	TGCAGCGTTGAAGATCGAGCATACGAGCAGTACTTC	CSVEDRAYEQYF
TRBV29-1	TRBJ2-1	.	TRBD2	TGCAGCGTTGAAACCGGGGGGTACAATGAGCAGTTCTTC	CSVETGGYNEQFF
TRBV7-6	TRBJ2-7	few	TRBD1	TGTGCCAGCAGCCCCCAACCGGGACAGGGGGTAGACGAGCAGTACTTC	CASSPQPGQGVDEQYF
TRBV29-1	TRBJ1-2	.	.	TGCAGCGGTGCACTCGGGGACTATGGCTACACCTTC	CSGALGDYGYTF
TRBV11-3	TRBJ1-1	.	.	TGTGCCAGCAGCTCCCCGGGAGGGGCCGAAGCTTTCTTT	CASSSPGGAEAFF
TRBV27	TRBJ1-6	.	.	TGTGCCAGCAGTTTCGGGGAGCGGTCCTCACCCCTCCACTTT	CASSFGERSSPLHF
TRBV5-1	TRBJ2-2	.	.	TGCGCCAGCAGCTACGACGGGACGAACACCGGGGAGCTGTTTTTT	CASSYDGTNTGELFF
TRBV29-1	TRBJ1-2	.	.	TGCAGCGTTGAAGGGACAGCCAACTATGGCTACACCTTC	CSVEGTANYGYTF
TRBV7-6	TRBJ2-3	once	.	TGTGCCAGCAGCTTGGGAGAGTCAGATACGCAGTATTTT	CASSLGESDTQYF
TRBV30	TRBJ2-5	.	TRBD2	TGTGCCTGGAGTGGGCCAACTAGCGGGCGGGAGACCCAGTACTTC	CAWSGPTSGRETQYF
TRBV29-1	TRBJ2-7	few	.	TGCAGCGTTGAGTCACGGTCTCGCGAGCAGTACTTC	CSVESRSREQYF
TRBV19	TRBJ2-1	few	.	TGTGCCAGTACGTTGGACCTAAGCGGAGGCAATGAGCAGTTCTTC	CASTLDLSGGNEQFF
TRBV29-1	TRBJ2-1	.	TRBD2	TGCAGCGTTGAAGTGTTTAGCGGGAGGCCCTACAATGAGCAGTTCTTC	CSVEVFSGRPYNEQFF
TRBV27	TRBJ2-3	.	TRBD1	TGTGCCAGCAGTCTAACAGGGGGCTCGGTCACAGATACGCAGTATTTT	CASSLTGGSVTDTQYF
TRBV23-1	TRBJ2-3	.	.	TGCGCCAGCAGCGATAGGAGAGGGCCAACAGATACGCAGTATTTT	CASSDRRGPTDTQYF
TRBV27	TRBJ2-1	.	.	TGTGCCAGCAGTTTGGGTGGGACGGATGAGCAGTTCTTC	CASSLGGTDEQFF
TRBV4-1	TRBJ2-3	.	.	TGCGCCAGCAGCCAAGAGAACCTAGATACGCAGTATTTT	CASSQENLDTQYF
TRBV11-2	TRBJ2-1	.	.	TGTGCCAGCAGAGTGGGTAACAATGAGCAGTTCTTC	CASRVGNNEQFF
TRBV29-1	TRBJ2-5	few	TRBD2	TGCAGCGTCTATATAGCGGGAGGGCCAGAGACCCAGTACTTC	CSVYIAGGPETQYF
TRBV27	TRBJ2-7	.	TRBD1	TGTGCCAGCAGCCAGGACAGGGCCTACGAGCAGTACTTC	CASSQDRAYEQYF
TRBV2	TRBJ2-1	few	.	TGTGCCAGCAGTGAGACGGACAATGAGCAGTTCTTC	CASSETDNEQFF
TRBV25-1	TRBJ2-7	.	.	TGTGCCAGCAGGGATCTAAATAGTCGCTCCTACGAGCAGTACTTC	CASRDLNSRSYEQYF
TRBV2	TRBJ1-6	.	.	TGTGCCAGCAGTGAATTGTGGGGATCACCCCTCCACTTT	CASSELWGSPLHF
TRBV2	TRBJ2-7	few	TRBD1	TGTGCCAGCAGTGGGGGACAGGGGTACGAGCAGTACTTC	CASSGGQGYEQYF
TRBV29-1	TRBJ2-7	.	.	TGCAGCGTTCCCGGACGCAAATACGAGCAGTACTTC	CSVPGRKYEQYF
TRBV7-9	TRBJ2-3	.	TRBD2	TGTGCCAGCAGCCCCGGGAGGGACCTCACAGATACGCAGTATTTT	CASSPGRDLTDTQYF
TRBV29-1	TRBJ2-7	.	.	TGCAGCGTTGATACAGGGCCCTACGAGCAGTACTTC	CSVDTGPYEQYF
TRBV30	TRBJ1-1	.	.	TGTGCCTGGAGTGTTTACACCTCGAACACTGAAGCTTTCTTT	CAWSVYTSNTEAFF
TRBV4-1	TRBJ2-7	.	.	TGCGCCAGCAGCCAAGATCCCGCGGGCGAGCAGTACTTC	CASSQDPAGEQYF
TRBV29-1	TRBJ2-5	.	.	TGCAGCGTTGAAGATATCTACTCCCAAGAGACCCAGTACTTC	CSVEDIYSQETQYF
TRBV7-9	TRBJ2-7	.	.	TGTGCCAGCAGCTTACGCCCCTCCGAGCAGTACTTC	CASSLRPSEQYF
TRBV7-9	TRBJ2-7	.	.	TGTGCCAGCAGCGAAAGTGGGCAGGCCTACTCCTACGAGCAGTACTTC	CASSESGQAYSYEQYF
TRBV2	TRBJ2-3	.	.	TGTGCCAGCAGTGCCATCTCCCCAGAAGATACGCAGTATTTT	CASSAISPEDTQYF
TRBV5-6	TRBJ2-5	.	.	TGTGCCAGCAGCTTAGGGTCAATTCTTGAGACCCAGTACTTC	CASSLGSILETQYF
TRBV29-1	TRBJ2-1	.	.	TGCAGCGTTGAAAGGGATTTCAATGAGCAGTTCTTC	CSVERDFNEQFF
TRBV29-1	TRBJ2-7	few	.	TGCAGCGTTGAGCCCCGGGGCAGCTCCTACGAGCAGTACTTC	CSVEPRGSSYEQYF
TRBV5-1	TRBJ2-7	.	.	TGCGCCAGCAGCGGGGAATCGGGGGGCGACGAGCAGTACTTC	CASSGESGGDEQYF